These 32 T cell receptor beta chains share one sample of origin, sequenced in a study of blood T cell repertoires in COVID-19. TCRdb keeps only in-frame clones here, not all; method: immunoSEQ multiplex PCR. In the table there are around 210,000 clones, 88% of which are singletons. Specimen: peripheral blood. These receptors came from a man between 18 and 35 years old with active or convalescent COVID-19.

The chain joins TRBV7-2 to TRBJ1-2; 7 positions match TRBD1. The CDR3 contains 19 residues. Germline V CDR1 and CDR2: SGHTA, FQGNSA. V was clipped by 1 base and J by 4 bases; unmatched bases: 18. The chain's CDR3 is CASSLDLRLRGLISYGYTF. CDR3 DNA sequence: TGTGCCAGCAGCTTAGATTTAAGGCTAAGGGGGCTAATATCCTATGGCTACACCTTC.

The chain links TRBV27 to TRBJ2-2, with 8 bases aligning to TRBD1. Germline CDR1 is MNHEY and CDR2 is SMNVEV (reference sequence). The ends lost 5 bases at V and 6 bases at J; junction bases unmatched: 11. This CDR3 is 16 amino acids long. The chain's CDR3 is CASSLGQGGGPGELFF. The DNA for the CDR3 is TGTGCCAGCAGTCTCGGACAGGGCGGAGGCCCCGGGGAGCTGTTTTTT.

The chain is built from TRBV28 and TRBJ2-3; 7 bases fit TRBD2. The CDR3 runs to 13 residues. From germline, CDR1 is MDHEN and CDR2 SYDVKM. The trim removed 6 bases at V and 8 bases at J, leaving 8 bases unmatched. The CDR3 is CASRNIPGGTQYF. CDR3 sequence (DNA): TGTGCCAGCAGAAATATCCCGGGGGGTACGCAGTATTTT.

This clone was seen only once. The CDR3 DNA follows: TGCGCCAGCAGCCAAGATCGAGCTAGCGGGTTAACAGATACGCAGTATTTT. It encodes CASSQDRASGLTDTQYF. The J gene is TRBJ2-3, the V gene TRBV4-3, with 8 bases that match TRBD2. Germline assignment: CDR1 LGHNA and CDR2 YSLEER. The length of the CDR3 is 17 residues. V lost 0 bases to trimming and J lost 3 bases; unmatched junction nucleotides: 8.

Only a few counts were recorded for this clone. This chain connects TRBV19 to TRBJ2-3, with a tentative D call TRBD1 (5 bases). Germline-derived CDR1 and CDR2 are LNHDA and SQIVND (reference sequence). The CDR3 is made up of 15 amino acids. Trimming pared 3 bases from V and 5 bases from J, leaving 15 bases between. The CDR3 sequence: CASSISAGPEDTQYF. DNA for the CDR3: TGTGCCAGTAGTATTAGTGCAGGGCCGGAAGATACGCAGTATTTT.

This clone appeared a single time. The chain employs TRBV11-2 and TRBJ1-5; D is ambiguous. Trimming left V 5 bases short and J 7 bases short, with 12 bases between. This CDR3 is 13 amino acids long. The germline V gene encodes CDR1 SGHAT and CDR2 FQNNGV. CDR3 residues: CASSPSGAQPQHF. CDR3 coding DNA: TGTGCCAGCAGCCCCTCCGGTGCGCAGCCCCAGCATTTT. Looking up the rest from reference TRBV11-2 and TRBJ1-5 gives the full variable domain: EAGVAQSPRYKIIEKRQSVAFWCNPISGHATLYWYQQILGQGPKLLIQFQNNGVVDDSQLPKDRFSAERLKGVDSTLKIQPAKLEDSAVYLCASSPSGAQPQHFGDGTRLSIL.

This clone was seen a single time. The V and J genes are TRBV28 and TRBJ1-5; D is uncertain. CDR3 length equals 16 residues. With 10 bases removed from V and 1 base from J, the gap between germline ends came to 20 bases. Germline values: CDR1 MDHEN, CDR2 SYDVKM. CDR3 nucleotide sequence: TGTGCCACCAGCCCACAGTCCGGGGTAAGCAATCAGCCCCAGCATTTT. This encodes CATSPQSGVSNQPQHF.

This clone was recorded once. The DNA of the CDR3 is TGCGCCAGCAGCTTGGATTCTCTAGGCGGAAACACTGAAGCTTTCTTT. This gives the protein CASSLDSLGGNTEAFF. The chain uses TRBV5-1 and TRBJ1-1; D unresolved. V lost 0 bases and J 2 bases, leaving 14 bases between the germline ends. The germline gives CDR1 SGHRS, CDR2 YFSETQ. This CDR3 contains 16 residues.

Notes on this clone: The junction shows a germline mismatch at one end, possibly a read error. The chain uses TRBV2 and TRBJ2-6; maybe TRBD1 (6 bases). Germline CDR1 and CDR2: SNHLY and FYNNEI. There are 14 residues in the CDR3. The CDR3 region has the DNA TGTGCCAGCAGCCTACGGAAGGGGGAGCCAGGGTTGGCTTTC. Protein: CASSLRKGEPGLAF.

V gene TRBV5-4 combines with J gene TRBJ2-7; 9 nucleotides agree with TRBD1. Germline-derived CDR1 and CDR2 are SGHNT and YYREEE (reference sequence). The length of the CDR3 is 15 residues. Trimming at V came to 1 base and at J to 4 bases, leaving 6 bases not matched to a gene. CDR3 residues: CASSLTGGGWYEQYF. In DNA form, the CDR3 reads TGTGCCAGCAGCTTGACAGGGGGCGGGTGGTACGAGCAGTACTTC.

The rearrangement joins TRBV5-1 to TRBJ1-4; a weak D match, TRBD1 (5 bases). The CDR3 is 16 residues long. V lost 0 bases and J 4 bases, leaving 13 bases between the germline ends. Germline CDR1 reads SGHRS; CDR2 reads YFSETQ. The DNA of the CDR3 is TGCGCCAGCAGCTTGGAACCCACAGGAGATAATGAAAAACTGTTTTTT. Its translation is CASSLEPTGDNEKLFF.

The chain couples TRBV28 to TRBJ1-1; 8 bases line up with TRBD1. CDR3 size: 17 residues. Trimming removed 4 bases from V and 1 base from J; junction bases left unmatched: 11. CDR1 and CDR2 (germline): MDHEN, SYDVKM. The CDR3 nucleotides read TGTGCCAGCAGTTCCTGGACAGGGATCCCGGCGAACACTGAAGCTTTCTTT. Translating it yields CASSSWTGIPANTEAFF.

The chain joins TRBV6-2 or TRBV6-3 to TRBJ1-1; the match to TRBD1 covers 7 bases. The CDR3 extends over 13 amino acids. Losses at the gene ends were 6 bases for V and 8 bases for J; bases not matched to a gene: 9. CDR1 and CDR2 from the germline V gene are MNHEY and SVGEGT. This CDR3 reads CASSTTQGGEAFF. CDR3 nucleotides: TGTGCCAGCAGCACTACCCAGGGGGGAGAAGCTTTCTTT.

The V and J genes are TRBV19 and TRBJ2-3; D unclear. The CDR3 covers 17 residues. The germline CDR1 and CDR2 sequences are LNHDA and SQIVND (reference sequence). The germline V and J ends were trimmed by 4 bases and 1 base, with 18 bases remaining between them. In DNA, the CDR3 is TGTGCCAGTAGTACCTACATGAGCGATACCGGCACAGATACGCAGTATTTT. Translated, it gives CASSTYMSDTGTDTQYF.

The chain is built from TRBV18 and TRBJ1-1; D is unclear. The CDR3 totals 14 residues. Germline values: CDR1 KGHSH, CDR2 LQKENI. The germline V and J ends were trimmed by 2 bases and 5 bases, with 12 bases remaining between them. The CDR3 spells CASSPTGLRTEAFF. For the CDR3, the DNA is TGTGCCAGCTCACCAACCGGGTTACGGACTGAAGCTTTCTTT.

In DNA, the CDR3 is TGTGCCTGGAGTCCAGGGGTTGCCGGAAACACCATATATTTT. Translating it yields CAWSPGVAGNTIYF. The genes are TRBV30 and TRBJ1-3, with D possibly matching TRBD1 (6 bases). The CDR3 extends over 14 amino acids. V lost 2 bases and J lost 4, with 12 bases in between. Germline CDR1 and CDR2: GTSNPN and SVGIG (reference sequence).

This rearrangement joins TRBV4-3 to TRBJ1-1; D is perhaps TRBD1 (5 bases). This CDR3 has 15 residues. V dropped 0 bases and J dropped 4 bases, with 12 bases sitting between them. Germline V gene data show CDR1 as LGHNA and CDR2 as YSLEER. The CDR3 DNA is TGCGCCAGCAGCCAAGATTCCAGGACATCCACTGAAGCTTTCTTT. This codes for CASSQDSRTSTEAFF.

The J gene is TRBJ2-1, the V gene TRBV7-8; D call uncertain. The germline gives CDR1 SGHVS, CDR2 FQNEAQ. V was shortened by 0 bases and J by 0 bases, with 3 bases between the two germline ends. The CDR3 contains 14 residues. The CDR3 bases are TGTGCCAGCAGCTTAGCGAGCTCCTACAATGAGCAGTTCTTC. It codes for CASSLASSYNEQFF.

The chain couples TRBV3-1 (or the pseudogene TRBV3-2) to TRBJ2-7; 8 bases fit TRBD2. The germline V gene encodes CDR1 LGHDT and CDR2 YNNKEL (reference sequence). The CDR3 runs 14 residues. V lost 0 bases and J lost 5; bases outside the gene matches: 3. In DNA form, the CDR3 reads TGTGCCAGCAGCCAAGACTGGACTAGCAACGAGCAGTACTTC. Its translation is CASSQDWTSNEQYF.

The chain couples TRBV25-1 to TRBJ2-7; TRBD2 matches at 8 bases. The CDR3 has 18 residues. Germline V lookup: CDR1 MGHDK, CDR2 SYGVNS. V gave up 1 base and J gave up 3 bases; unmatched junction bases: 14. The CDR3 loop reads CASSESGRAGVFSYEQYF. The CDR3 region has the DNA TGTGCCAGCAGTGAATCCGGGAGGGCAGGGGTTTTCAGCTACGAGCAGTACTTC.

The V call is TRBV9, the J call TRBJ1-4, with TRBD1 identical over 8 bases. Germline lookup yields CDR1 SGDLS and CDR2 YYNGEE. V lost 3 bases, J lost 3 bases, and 7 bases stayed unmatched. CDR3 length: 16 residues. CDR3 DNA sequence: TGTGCCAGCAGCGGGCAGGGACAGGCCTCTAATGAAAAACTGTTTTTT. Its translation is CASSGQGQASNEKLFF.

The chain combines TRBV6-2 or TRBV6-3 with TRBJ2-7; no clear D. Trimming pared 0 bases from V and 0 bases from J, leaving 3 bases between. Germline V gene lookup returns CDR1 MNHEY and CDR2 SVGEGT. CDR3 size: 13 residues. CDR3 loop: CASSYSSSYEQYF. CDR3 sequence (DNA): TGTGCCAGCAGTTACTCGAGCTCCTACGAGCAGTACTTC.

The chain joins TRBV6-1 to TRBJ1-1, with TRBD1 matching over 7 bases. J was trimmed by 0 bases and V by 4 bases; bases with no gene match: 8. The length of the CDR3 is 16 residues. The germline gives CDR1 MNHNS, CDR2 SASEGT. CDR3 bases: TGTGCCAGCAGTGGCCGGACAGGACCCATGAACACTGAAGCTTTCTTT. Translating gives CASSGRTGPMNTEAFF.

The chain recombines TRBV7-3 with TRBJ2-5, with 7 bases identical to TRBD2. After removal of 5 bases from V and 3 bases from J, the junction contained 18 bases not matched to a gene. From germline, CDR1 is SGHTA and CDR2 FQGTGA. The CDR3 is 18 amino acids. CDR3 in DNA: TGTGCCAGCAGCGGGGAGGGTCTGGCGCCTACATGGAAAGAGACCCAGTACTTC. It codes for CASSGEGLAPTWKETQYF.

The chain is built from TRBV2 and TRBJ1-5; D remains unclear. This CDR3 is built from 13 residues. CDR1 is SNHLY and CDR2 is FYNNEI in the germline V gene. Trimming pared 8 bases from V and 7 bases from J, leaving 15 bases between. The CDR3 DNA reads as TGTGCCAGCTGTTGGCAGGTTGGGCAGCCCCAGCATTTT. The encoded protein is CASCWQVGQPQHF.

The J gene is TRBJ2-1, the V gene TRBV5-1; 7 bases are shared with TRBD2. J lost 6 bases, V lost 0 bases, and 9 bases had no gene match. Looked up from germline, CDR1 is SGHRS and CDR2 is YFSETQ. The CDR3 covers 16 residues. The CDR3 DNA is TGCGCCAGCAGCTTGGTACCGGGGAGGGCCGGCAATGAGCAGTTCTTC. As protein: CASSLVPGRAGNEQFF.

This chain links TRBV6-5 with TRBJ1-4; 7 bases are a match to TRBD1. J gave up 6 bases and V 6 bases, and 7 bases lay outside the gene matches. This CDR3 has 14 residues. Germline V gene data show CDR1 as MNHEY and CDR2 as SVGAGI. The CDR3 DNA reads as TGTGCCAGCAGCAAACAGGGGCGGGATGAAAAACTGTTTTTT. Translating it yields CASSKQGRDEKLFF.

The genes are TRBV5-6 and TRBJ2-4; 7 bases align to TRBD1. With 0 bases clipped from V and 5 bases from J, the junction kept 5 bases outside the gene matches. This CDR3 is 15 amino acids long. The V gene's germline CDR1 is SGHDT and CDR2 YYEEEE. Here the CDR3 reads CASSLVRTGENIQYF. The CDR3 DNA reads TGTGCCAGCAGCTTGGTTCGGACAGGAGAAAACATTCAGTACTTC.

The chain couples TRBV3-1 (or the pseudogene TRBV3-2) to TRBJ1-1, with a possible D match to TRBD1 (5 bases). CDR1 LGHDT and CDR2 YNNKEL come from the germline V gene (reference sequence). This CDR3 spans 14 amino acids. V was trimmed by 7 bases and J by 1 base, leaving 13 bases between them. The DNA of the CDR3 is TGTGCCAGCAACCCAGGACATCCGAACACTGAAGCTTTCTTT. Translating it yields CASNPGHPNTEAFF.

CDR3 DNA: TGCGCCAGCACCCCTAGAGAGGGCCTGAACACTGAAGCTTTCTTT. This translates into CASTPREGLNTEAFF. This chain uses TRBV5-1 with TRBJ1-1; no definite D call. Germline V gene sequence: CDR1 SGHRS, CDR2 YFSETQ. Trimming cost V 6 bases and J 0 bases, with 15 bases left between them. This CDR3 has 15 amino acids.

V gene TRBV4-3 combines with J gene TRBJ2-7; 9 nucleotides line up with TRBD2. The CDR3 covers 16 residues. V dropped 0 bases and J dropped 0; count of bases not matched to a gene: 3. Germline CDR1 is LGHNA and CDR2 is YSLEER. Here the CDR3 DNA reads TGCGCCAGCAGCCAAGACAGCGGGGGGAGCTCCTACGAGCAGTACTTC. Amino acids: CASSQDSGGSSYEQYF.

The chain carries TRBV6-1 and TRBJ1-1; the D is unclear. This CDR3 has 14 amino acids. Germline V gene sequence: CDR1 MNHNS, CDR2 SASEGT. The ends were cut back, 0 bases at V and 3 bases at J, with 8 bases in the middle. CDR3 sequence (DNA): TGTGCCAGCAGTGAAGCGAACGGGTACACTGAAGCTTTCTTT. Residues: CASSEANGYTEAFF.